Following are 29 T cell receptor beta chains from one sample sequenced in a study of blood T cell repertoires in COVID-19. Clones were read by immunoSEQ multiplex PCR, and TCRdb kept only the in-frame ones, dropping some. The sample holds over 120,000 clones, over 75% seen once. Sequenced material: peripheral blood. These receptor sequences come from a human donor in a cohort sampled during active COVID-19.

This chain uses TRBV12-3 or TRBV12-4 with TRBJ2-5; D gene ambiguous. This CDR3 has 13 amino acids. The V end was cut by 6 bases, the J end by 5 bases, with 13 bases between. DNA for the CDR3: TGTGCCAGCAGCCCCTGGCCGCGGGAGACCCAGTACTTC. Translated, it gives CASSPWPRETQYF.

This clone appeared once. The CDR3 bases are TGTGCCACCTCGCCACAGGGAACTCCCACAGATACGCAGTATTTT. This sequence encodes CATSPQGTPTDTQYF. The chain employs TRBV24-1 and TRBJ2-3; tentative D call: TRBD1 (6 bases). CDR3 length: 15 amino acids. V lost 9 bases and J 2 bases, leaving 17 bases between the germline ends. Germline V gives CDR1 KGHDR, CDR2 SFDVKD.

The chain has TRBV6-2 or TRBV6-3 and TRBJ2-5; 9 positions agree with TRBD2. The V gene's germline CDR1 is MNHEY and CDR2 SVGEGT. The V gene end was trimmed by 4 bases and the J gene end by 2 bases; junction bases not matched to a gene: 8. This CDR3 comprises 16 residues. CDR3 DNA sequence: TGTGCCAGCAGTTCTTTTGCGGGAGGGGAGCAAGAGACCCAGTACTTC. This translates into CASSSFAGGEQETQYF.

The chain couples TRBV21-1 to TRBJ2-3; the D call in the table, TRBD1, was not verified against the DNA. TRBV21-1 is designated a pseudogene. The CDR3 length is 16 residues. The CDR3 loop reads CASSHAGTGSPDTQYF. The CDR3 DNA sequence: TGTGCCAGCAGCCATGCCGGGACAGGGAGTCCAGATACGCAGTATTTT.

This clone was counted a single time. The gene calls are TRBV7-9 and TRBJ1-1; 7 bases line up with TRBD1. Germline V gene data show CDR1 as SEHNR and CDR2 as FQNEAQ (reference sequence). V dropped 4 bases and J dropped 1; count of bases not matched to a gene: 3. The CDR3 has 14 amino acids. The CDR3 region has the DNA TGTGCCAGCAGCTGGGGACAGAAGAACACTGAAGCTTTCTTT. Encoded protein: CASSWGQKNTEAFF.

This chain links TRBV5-1 with TRBJ2-1, with 13 bases lining up with TRBD2. With 0 bases clipped from V and 5 bases from J, the junction kept 5 bases outside the gene matches. This CDR3 is built from 17 residues. CDR1 SGHRS and CDR2 YFSETQ come from the germline V gene. The CDR3: CASSLGLAGGLDNEQFF. Here the CDR3 DNA reads TGCGCCAGCAGCTTGGGACTAGCGGGGGGCCTTGACAATGAGCAGTTCTTC.

The rearrangement links TRBV7-3 to TRBJ2-6; 7 nucleotides line up with TRBD1. V gave up 0 bases and J gave up 2 bases; unmatched junction bases: 7. Germline V gives CDR1 SGHTA, CDR2 FQGTGA. The CDR3 extends over 18 amino acids. The CDR3 DNA reads as TGTGCCAGCAGCTTAACAGGGGGCGCCTTGACTGGGGCCAACGTCCTGACTTTC. This gives the protein CASSLTGGALTGANVLTF.

The J gene is TRBJ1-2, the V gene TRBV5-6; 7 bases are shared with TRBD1. V lost 1 base and J lost 4; bases outside the gene matches: 4. Germline assignment: CDR1 SGHDT and CDR2 YYEEEE. The CDR3 has 14 residues. CDR3 amino acids: CASSLYRGTYGYTF. CDR3 sequence (DNA): TGTGCCAGCAGCTTGTACAGGGGTACCTATGGCTACACCTTC. Variable domain in full (rest from reference TRBV5-6 and TRBJ1-2): DAGVTQSPTHLIKTRGQQVTLRCSPKSGHDTVSWYQQALGQGPQFIFQYYEEEERQRGNFPDRFSGHQFPNYSSELNVNALLLGDSALYLCASSLYRGTYGYTFGSGTRLTVV.

This sequence joins TRBV7-3 and TRBJ2-1; D possibly corresponds to TRBD2 (5 bases). Between the trimmed V and J ends, which lost 0 bases and 4 bases, there was a span of 10 bases. Germline V gene sequence: CDR1 SGHTA, CDR2 FQGTGA. This CDR3 has 15 amino acids. CDR3 amino acids: CASSLTGGSYNEQFF. Written as DNA, the CDR3 is TGTGCCAGCAGCTTAACGGGTGGGAGTTACAATGAGCAGTTCTTC.

The rearrangement uses TRBV7-2 and TRBJ1-1, with D possibly matching TRBD1 (5 bases). In germline, CDR1 is SGHTA, CDR2 FQGNSA. This CDR3 has 13 amino acids. Trimming cost V 7 bases and J 0 bases, with 9 bases left between them. The CDR3 protein is CASTQGVNTEAFF. CDR3 in DNA: TGTGCCAGCACCCAAGGGGTGAACACTGAAGCTTTCTTT.

The genes are TRBV10-3 and TRBJ2-7; TRBD2 matches 8 bases. Germline loops: CDR1 ENHRY, CDR2 SYGVKD. J lost 1 base, V lost 10 bases, and 12 bases had no gene match. This CDR3 is built from 15 residues. CDR3 protein: CATREGLESSYEQYV. CDR3 coding DNA: TGTGCCACCCGGGAGGGACTCGAGAGTTCCTACGAGCAGTACGTC.

The chain recombines TRBV18 with TRBJ2-7; 9 bases are shared with TRBD1. Losses at the gene ends were 6 bases for V and 6 bases for J; bases not matched to a gene: 6. The CDR3 is 13 residues long. Germline V CDR1 and CDR2: KGHSH, LQKENI. The CDR3 reads CASSRDRATEQYF. The CDR3 coding sequence is TGTGCCAGCTCTCGGGACAGGGCAACCGAGCAGTACTTC.

The rearrangement uses TRBV19 and TRBJ1-1; 9 bases match TRBD1. CDR3 length equals 14 residues. Per the germline V gene, CDR1 is LNHDA and CDR2 is SQIVND (reference sequence). With V trimmed by 9 bases and J by 4 bases, 9 bases remained unmatched. CDR3 protein: CASNHRGRFTEAFF. The CDR3 DNA reads as TGTGCCAGCAATCACAGGGGGCGGTTCACTGAAGCTTTCTTT.

V gene TRBV5-4 combines with J gene TRBJ2-3, with D uncertain. The CDR3 spans 11 residues. V dropped 0 bases and J dropped 10 bases, with 6 bases sitting between them. The germline CDR1 and CDR2 sequences are SGHNT and YYREEE (reference sequence). The CDR3 DNA reads TGTGCCAGCAGCTTGGGAGTAGCGCAGTATTTT. Amino acid sequence: CASSLGVAQYF. Full variable domain (missing parts from reference TRBV5-4 and TRBJ2-3): ETGVTQSPTHLIKTRGQQVTLRCSSQSGHNTVSWYQQALGQGPQFIFQYYREEENGRGNFPPRFSGLQFPNYSSELNVNALELDDSALYLCASSLGVAQYFGPGTRLTVL.

This clone is a singleton in its sample. The genes are TRBV7-2 and TRBJ2-3; no clear D gene. V was shortened by 5 bases and J by 3 bases, with 6 bases between the two germline ends. The CDR3 is 12 amino acids. Germline V lookup: CDR1 SGHTA, CDR2 FQGNSA. The CDR3 is CASSPTTDTQYF. In nucleotides, the CDR3 is TGTGCCAGCAGCCCCACTACAGATACGCAGTATTTT.

The chain employs TRBV11-2 and TRBJ1-4, with D possibly matching TRBD1 (6 bases). This CDR3 comprises 15 residues. V was clipped by 5 bases and J by 0 bases, with 10 bases between them. Per germline, CDR1 SGHAT and CDR2 FQNNGV. CDR3 DNA: TGTGCCAGCAGCGCGCGGACAGCAACTAATGAAAAACTGTTTTTT. As protein: CASSARTATNEKLFF.

The CDR3 protein is CASSLSFQGGDNEQFF. In nucleotides, the CDR3 is TGTGCCAGCAGCTTATCTTTTCAGGGGGGAGACAATGAGCAGTTCTTC. The J gene is TRBJ2-1, the V gene TRBV7-6, with D perhaps matching TRBD1 (7 bases). This CDR3 is 16 amino acids long. Germline CDR1 SGHVS, CDR2 FNYEAQ. Trimming removed 2 bases at V and 5 bases at J, with 16 bases between.

This chain joins TRBV2 and TRBJ2-4; D is uncertain. The CDR3 has 13 amino acids. V was pared by 8 bases and J by 5 bases, with 13 bases between. Germline V gives CDR1 SNHLY, CDR2 FYNNEI. DNA for the CDR3: TGTGCCAGCGTAATAAACCGGGAAAACATTCAGTACTTC. This gives the protein CASVINRENIQYF. The full variable domain, its missing parts supplied by reference TRBV2 and TRBJ2-4, is EPEVTQTPSHQVTQMGQEVILRCVPISNHLYFYWYRQILGQKVEFLVSFYNNEISEKSEIFDDQFSVERPDGSNFTLKIRSTKLEDSAMYFCASVINRENIQYFGAGTRLSVL.

This chain connects TRBV7-8 to TRBJ1-1; D may be TRBD1 (6 bases). The CDR3 is 15 residues long. CDR1 SGHVS and CDR2 FQNEAQ come from the germline V gene. Between the trimmed V and J ends, which lost 2 bases and 1 base, there was a span of 11 bases. CDR3 coding DNA: TGTGCCAGCAGCTTACCGGGCAGGGGGAACACTGAAGCTTTCTTT. The encoded protein is CASSLPGRGNTEAFF.

The table lists this clone with a few counts. This chain joins TRBV20-1 and TRBJ1-2; unclear D gene. The CDR3 contains 11 residues. Deletions cut 3 bases from V and 8 bases from J, with 10 bases between. Germline CDR1 DFQATT, CDR2 SNEGSKA (reference sequence). The DNA of the CDR3 is TGCAGTGCTAGTTTGGGCAGCGGCTACACCTTC. Protein sequence: CSASLGSGYTF.

The J gene is TRBJ1-5, the V gene TRBV5-4; tentative D call: TRBD1 (5 bases). CDR1 SGHNT and CDR2 YYREEE come from the germline V gene (reference sequence). This CDR3 has 14 residues. Trimming stripped 2 bases from V and 3 bases from J, with 9 bases between. Here the CDR3 reads CASSFGGVNQPQHF. The CDR3 DNA follows: TGTGCCAGCAGCTTCGGGGGGGTCAATCAGCCCCAGCATTTT.

J is TRBJ1-5 and V is TRBV7-2; 9 bases line up with TRBD1. Germline V CDR1 and CDR2: SGHTA, FQGNSA. The length of the CDR3 is 16 residues. V lost 5 bases, J lost 6 bases, and 11 bases stayed unmatched. The CDR3 here is CASSPRTGEGGQPQHF. CDR3 in DNA: TGTGCCAGCAGCCCGAGGACAGGGGAGGGAGGTCAGCCCCAGCATTTT.

V and J are TRBV5-4 and TRBJ1-1, with D perhaps TRBD1 (6 bases). CDR1 is SGHNT, CDR2 YYREEE, per germline (reference sequence). Trimming left V 2 bases short and J 5 bases short, with 13 bases between. CDR3 length: 14 amino acids. The CDR3 protein is CASSFGGGGTEAFF. Here the CDR3 DNA reads TGTGCCAGCAGCTTTGGCGGGGGCGGAACTGAAGCTTTCTTT.

The CDR3 reads CANPGIAGAATGELFF. The CDR3 DNA reads TGTGCCAACCCCGGGATAGCGGGAGCCGCGACCGGGGAGCTGTTTTTT. The chain recombines TRBV27 with TRBJ2-2; 9 bases align to TRBD2. CDR3 length equals 16 residues. Losses at the gene ends were 10 bases for V and 5 bases for J; bases not matched to a gene: 14. The V gene's germline CDR1 is MNHEY and CDR2 SMNVEV (reference sequence).

The V call is TRBV18, the J call TRBJ1-6; no reliable D call. Trimming took off 2 bases at V and 8 bases at J, with 10 bases between the two ends. CDR1 KGHSH and CDR2 LQKENI come from the germline V gene. CDR3 size: 14 residues. The CDR3 loop reads CASSPGRRDSPLHF. The CDR3 DNA follows: TGTGCCAGCTCACCAGGGAGAAGAGATTCACCCCTCCACTTT.

The rearrangement uses TRBV19 and TRBJ1-2, with D perhaps matching TRBD1 (5 bases). The length of the CDR3 is 12 residues. Germline V gives CDR1 LNHDA, CDR2 SQIVND (reference sequence). Trimming removed 9 bases at V and 7 bases at J, with 15 bases between. In DNA, the CDR3 is TGTGCCAGCCTGGGGGGGAGTGGTGGCTACACCTTC. Protein sequence: CASLGGSGGYTF.

This clone was detected only once. This chain joins TRBV5-1 and TRBJ2-2; TRBD2 agrees at 10 bases. The ends lost 4 bases at V and 5 bases at J; junction bases unmatched: 8. The CDR3 is made up of 16 amino acids. From germline, CDR1 is SGHRS and CDR2 YFSETQ. The DNA of the CDR3 is TGCGCCAGCAGCCTTCCAGCTAGCGGGAGTACCGGGGAGCTGTTTTTT. Its protein is CASSLPASGSTGELFF.

The chain is built from TRBV30 and TRBJ1-1; possibly TRBD1 for D (5 bases). Germline V CDR1 and CDR2: GTSNPN, SVGIG (reference sequence). The CDR3 has 16 residues. Trimming removed 2 bases from V and 3 bases from J, with 19 bases in between. CDR3 amino acids: CAWSLTLLVGDTEAFF. The DNA of the CDR3 is TGTGCCTGGAGTCTGACCCTCCTCGTAGGGGACACTGAAGCTTTCTTT.

J is TRBJ1-1 and V is TRBV5-1, with TRBD1 as a possible D gene (6 bases). The V end was cut by 4 bases, the J end by 0 bases, with 13 bases between. The germline V gene encodes CDR1 SGHRS and CDR2 YFSETQ. This CDR3 contains 15 residues. The CDR3 DNA reads as TGCGCCAGCAGCCCGGGGGGGCAGATGAACACTGAAGCTTTCTTT. Its protein is CASSPGGQMNTEAFF.